This T cell receptor (beta chain) was sequenced during a study of T-cell reconstitution after alpha-beta-depleted transplantation in children (dated by TCRdb to 2016 to 2017). As for the study more broadly: Using TCR repertoire profiling, the study followed T-cell immune reconstitution in a quantitative way in children after TCRalphabeta/CD19-depleted allogeneic hematopoietic cell transplantation.

Results the study describes overall, beyond this receptor: Over subsequent months, a decline in hyperexpanded clone frequencies was noted, and after one year, T-cell counts and TCRbeta diversity were mostly ascribed to newly produced T cells. The apparently early recovery of alphabetaT-cell counts about two months after transplant reportedly depended on only several hundred rapidly expanded clones that came from non-depleted graft cells. In some patients, the high TCRbeta diversity seen at day 60 was put down to recipient T cells and intrathymic progenitors that had survived conditioning.

In the paper's terms, the time point label means: day 60 (about 2 months) after transplantation. The sample's treatment or condition label is to be understood as: allogeneic hematopoietic cell transplantation with graft depleted of TCRalphabeta T cells and CD19 B cells. The children who served as transplant recipients had been given grafts of TCRalphabeta/CD19-depleted allogeneic hematopoietic cells. This clonotype is medium-sized (0.01 to 0.1%) in terms of sample share. Its antigen remains unidentified. No much larger clonotype is one base removed from it; base qualities were not supplied. Library prep was done by PCR. The sequencing machine was an Illumina HiSeq 2500. Molecular barcoding was employed in the preparation of TCR libraries, with unique molecular identifiers being used to normalize TCRbeta repertoire quantification. TCRdb took the public reads, trimmed them with fastp at Q25, ran MiXCR for clone calling and kept in-frame beta chains. Entries are consolidated by CDR3 protein sequence, retaining the most common genes and DNA. This sample lists thousands of distinct CDR3 sequences; approximately 22% were detected once. Around two fifths of the sample belongs to the ten largest clones.

V trim: 6 bases; J trim: 4 bases; unmatched bases: 9. As encoded in the germline V gene, CDR1 is SGHTA while CDR2 is FQGNSA. From its cysteine to its phenylalanine, the CDR3 spans 16 amino acids. Here the CDR3 DNA is all that survives: 48 bases in frame from base 1. In this chain, TRBV7-2 is recombined with TRBJ2-1; TRBD2 aligns with 10 central bases. This TCR was recovered from a female patient aged 10-17 years who had a stem cell transplant for acute lymphoblastic leukemia, so the T cells may come from the graft donor. Sequenced here: PBMCs, mostly from graft donor cells, sampled 60 days after TCRalphabeta/CD19-depleted stem cell transplant. The DNA sequence reads TGTGCCAGCAGACCAGAATTAGCGGGAGGTTACAATGAGCAGTTCTTC. Its product reads: CASRPELAGGYNEQFF.